This T cell receptor (beta chain) was sequenced during a study of regulatory T cells in long-lasting Graves disease. Study observations and caveats: Persistent Graves' patients showed less TCR diversity than newly diagnosed patients showed. New patients shared approximately 930 public clonotypes, fewer than the 2,500 to 3,500 shared by persistent patients.

Trimming took 0 bases from V and 6 from J, leaving 8 bases between them. Germline values: CDR1 MNHEY, CDR2 SVGAGI. CDR3 length: 14 amino acids. This clonotype has at least ten counts. Its antigen is still unknown. Combining iRepertoire HTBI primers with Arm-PCR of CDR3 regions, the authors built TCR beta libraries. TCRdb itself ran the multiplex PCR reads through MiXCR, one entry per CDR3 protein. The sample lists about 470,000 distinct CDR3 sequences, 20% to 25% occurring once. Noted time point: persistent/refractory GD, antithyroid drugs over 5 years with positive TRAb. PBMC RNA served as the TCR library source.

The sample here was peripheral blood mononuclear cells (PBMCs), taken when the disease was refractory, from a patient treated with antithyroid drugs. The chain joins TRBV6-5 to TRBJ1-4; D ambiguous. The TCR comes from a female donor with Graves disease. CDR3 in amino acids: CASSYSGSDEKLFF. The CDR3 DNA is TGTGCCAGCAGTTACTCTGGGAGCGATGAAAAACTGTTTTTT.